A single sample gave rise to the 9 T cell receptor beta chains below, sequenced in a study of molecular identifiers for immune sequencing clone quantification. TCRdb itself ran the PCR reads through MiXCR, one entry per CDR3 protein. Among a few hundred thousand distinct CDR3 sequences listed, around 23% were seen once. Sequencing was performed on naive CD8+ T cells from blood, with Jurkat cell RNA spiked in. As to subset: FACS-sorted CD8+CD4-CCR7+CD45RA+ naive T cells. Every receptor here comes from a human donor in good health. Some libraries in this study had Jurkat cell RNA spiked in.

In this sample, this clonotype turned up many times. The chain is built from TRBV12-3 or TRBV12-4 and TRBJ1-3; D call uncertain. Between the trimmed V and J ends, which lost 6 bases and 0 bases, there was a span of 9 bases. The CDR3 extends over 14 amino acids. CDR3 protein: CASSPWDSGNTIYF. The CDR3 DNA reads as TGTGCCAGCAGCCCTTGGGACTCTGGAAACACCATATATTTT.

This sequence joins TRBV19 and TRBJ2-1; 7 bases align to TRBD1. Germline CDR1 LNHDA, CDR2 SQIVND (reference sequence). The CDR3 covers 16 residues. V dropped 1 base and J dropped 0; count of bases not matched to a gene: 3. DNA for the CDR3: TGTGCCAGTAGTATAGGGGGACAGTCCTCCTACAATGAGCAGTTCTTC. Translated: CASSIGGQSSYNEQFF.

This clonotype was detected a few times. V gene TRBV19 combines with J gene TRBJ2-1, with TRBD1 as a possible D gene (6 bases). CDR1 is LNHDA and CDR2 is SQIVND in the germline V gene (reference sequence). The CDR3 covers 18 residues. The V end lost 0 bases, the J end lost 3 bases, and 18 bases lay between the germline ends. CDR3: CASSIDVLGASFYNEQFF. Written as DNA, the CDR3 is TGTGCCAGTAGTATAGATGTTTTGGGGGCCTCGTTCTACAATGAGCAGTTCTTC.

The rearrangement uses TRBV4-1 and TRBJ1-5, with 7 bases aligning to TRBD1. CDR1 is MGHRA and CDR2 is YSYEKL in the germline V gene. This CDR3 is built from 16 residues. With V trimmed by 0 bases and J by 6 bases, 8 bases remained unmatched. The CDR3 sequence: CASSQDRAGGSQPQHF. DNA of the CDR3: TGCGCCAGCAGCCAAGATCGAGCAGGGGGTTCTCAGCCCCAGCATTTT.

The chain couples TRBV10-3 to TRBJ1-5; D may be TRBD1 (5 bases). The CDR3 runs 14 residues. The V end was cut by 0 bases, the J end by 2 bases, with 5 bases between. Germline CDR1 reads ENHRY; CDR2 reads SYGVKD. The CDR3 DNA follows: TGTGCCATCAGTGAGTCAGGGGGCAATCAGCCCCAGCATTTT. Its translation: CAISESGGNQPQHF.

CDR3 sequence: CASSEGPHPGYEQFF. The CDR3 nucleotides read TGTGCCAGCAGCGAAGGGCCCCACCCGGGCTATGAGCAGTTCTTC. J is TRBJ2-1 and V is TRBV12-3 or TRBV12-4; D unclear. The CDR3 is made up of 15 amino acids. V gave up 6 bases and J gave up 8 bases, with 20 bases separating them.

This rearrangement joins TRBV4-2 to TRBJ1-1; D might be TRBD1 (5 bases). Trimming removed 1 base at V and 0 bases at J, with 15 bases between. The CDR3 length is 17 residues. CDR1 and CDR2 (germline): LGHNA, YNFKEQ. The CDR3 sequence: CASSQVEGPGMNTEAFF. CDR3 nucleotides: TGTGCCAGCAGCCAAGTTGAGGGACCGGGCATGAACACTGAAGCTTTCTTT.

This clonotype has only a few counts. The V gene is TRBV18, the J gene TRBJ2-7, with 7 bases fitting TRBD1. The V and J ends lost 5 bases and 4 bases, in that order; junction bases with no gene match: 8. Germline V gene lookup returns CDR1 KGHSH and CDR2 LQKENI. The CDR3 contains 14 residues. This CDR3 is CASSMDRSLYEQYF. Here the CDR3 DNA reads TGTGCCAGCTCAATGGACAGGTCCCTGTACGAGCAGTACTTC.

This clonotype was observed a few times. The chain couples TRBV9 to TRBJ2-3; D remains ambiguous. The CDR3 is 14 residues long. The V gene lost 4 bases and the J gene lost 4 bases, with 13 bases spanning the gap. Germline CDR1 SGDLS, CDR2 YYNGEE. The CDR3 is CASSLRLDPDTQYF. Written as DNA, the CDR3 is TGTGCCAGCAGCCTTCGACTGGACCCAGATACGCAGTATTTT.